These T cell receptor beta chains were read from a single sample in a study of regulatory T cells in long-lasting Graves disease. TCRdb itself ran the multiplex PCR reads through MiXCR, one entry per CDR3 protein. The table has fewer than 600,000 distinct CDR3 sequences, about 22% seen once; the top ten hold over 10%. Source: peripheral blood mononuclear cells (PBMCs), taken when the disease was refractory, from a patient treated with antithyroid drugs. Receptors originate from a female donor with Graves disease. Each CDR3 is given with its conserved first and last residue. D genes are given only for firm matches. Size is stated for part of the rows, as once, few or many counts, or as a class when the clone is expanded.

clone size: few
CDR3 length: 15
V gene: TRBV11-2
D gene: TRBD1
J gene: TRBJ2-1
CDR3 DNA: TGTGCCAGCAGCTTAAACAGGGGGTCCTACAATGAGCAGTTCTTC
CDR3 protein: CASSLNRGSYNEQFF

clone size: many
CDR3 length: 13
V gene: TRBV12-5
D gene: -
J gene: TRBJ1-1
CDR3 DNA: TGTGCTAGTGCCCTTCTCCTGAATACTGAAGCTTTCTTT
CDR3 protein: CASALLLNTEAFF

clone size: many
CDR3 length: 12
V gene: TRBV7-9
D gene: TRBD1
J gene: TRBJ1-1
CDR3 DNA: TGTGCCAGCAACCAACAGGGGACTGAAGCTTTCTTT
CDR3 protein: CASNQQGTEAFF

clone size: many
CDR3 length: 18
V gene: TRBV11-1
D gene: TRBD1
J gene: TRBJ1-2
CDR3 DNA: TGTGCCAGCAGCGAAACCCCCGGGACAGGTGGCCGAGTCTATGGCTACACCTTC
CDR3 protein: CASSETPGTGGRVYGYTF

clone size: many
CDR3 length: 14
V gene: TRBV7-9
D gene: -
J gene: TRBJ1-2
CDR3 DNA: TGTGCCAGCAGCTTTGAAGCACGAAATGGAGGCTACACCTTC
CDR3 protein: CASSFEARNGGYTF

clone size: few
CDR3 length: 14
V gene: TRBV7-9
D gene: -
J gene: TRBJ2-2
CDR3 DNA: TGTGCCAGCAGGACTACCTCGAACACCGGGGAGCTGTTTTTT
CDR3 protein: CASRTTSNTGELFF

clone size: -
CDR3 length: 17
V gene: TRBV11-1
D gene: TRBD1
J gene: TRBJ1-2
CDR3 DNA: TGTGCCAGCAGCCCACTAATACAGGGGCACGGTGACTATGGCTACACCTTC
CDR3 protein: CASSPLIQGHGDYGYTF

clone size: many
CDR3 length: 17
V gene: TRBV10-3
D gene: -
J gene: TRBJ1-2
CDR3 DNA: TGTGCCATCAGTGAGCCGCCAACAGGTACCCTCAACTATGGCTACACCTTC
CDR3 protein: CAISEPPTGTLNYGYTF

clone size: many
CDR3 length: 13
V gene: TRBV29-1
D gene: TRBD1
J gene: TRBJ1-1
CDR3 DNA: TGCAGCGTTGAATGGGCAGGGGGGACTGAAGCTTTCTTT
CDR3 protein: CSVEWAGGTEAFF

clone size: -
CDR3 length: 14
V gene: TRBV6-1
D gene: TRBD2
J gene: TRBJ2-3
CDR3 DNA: TGTGCCAGCAAATCGCGGGGGAATTCAGATACGCAGTATTTT
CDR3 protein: CASKSRGNSDTQYF

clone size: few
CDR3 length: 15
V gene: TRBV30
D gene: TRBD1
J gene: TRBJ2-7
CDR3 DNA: TGTGCCTGGAGGATGTTAGGACAGGGCGGGGACGAGCAGTACTTC
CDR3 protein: CAWRMLGQGGDEQYF

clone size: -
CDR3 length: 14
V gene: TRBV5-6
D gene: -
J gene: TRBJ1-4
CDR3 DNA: TGTGCCAGCAGCCCCGGGCCTTATAATGAAAAACTGTTTTTT
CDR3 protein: CASSPGPYNEKLFF

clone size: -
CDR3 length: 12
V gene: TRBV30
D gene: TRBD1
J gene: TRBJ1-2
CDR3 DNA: TGTGCCTGGAGTCGAGCGGAGACAGGGCACACCTTC
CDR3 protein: CAWSRAETGHTF

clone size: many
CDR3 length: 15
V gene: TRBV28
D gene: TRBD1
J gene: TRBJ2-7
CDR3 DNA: TGTGCCAGCAATTTACGACAGGGGGCCACCTACGAGCAGTACTTC
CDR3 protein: CASNLRQGATYEQYF

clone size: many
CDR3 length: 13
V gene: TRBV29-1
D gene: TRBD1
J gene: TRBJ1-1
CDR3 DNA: TGCAGCGTTAAGACAGGGGGCCTCACTGAAGCTTTCTTT
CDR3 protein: CSVKTGGLTEAFF

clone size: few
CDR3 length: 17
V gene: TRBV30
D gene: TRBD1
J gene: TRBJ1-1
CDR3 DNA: TGTGCCTGGAGTGTCTTCCCCGGGACAGGGAGGGGCACTGAAGCTTTCTTT
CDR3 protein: CAWSVFPGTGRGTEAFF

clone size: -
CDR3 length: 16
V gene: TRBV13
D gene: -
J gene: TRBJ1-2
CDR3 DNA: TGTGCCAGCAGCTTAGGTCATTCGGCCGGGCGGGATGGCTACACCTTC
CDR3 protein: CASSLGHSAGRDGYTF

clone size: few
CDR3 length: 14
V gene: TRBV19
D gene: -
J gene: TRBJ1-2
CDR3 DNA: TGTGCCAGTAGAAGAGGGATGGAGAACTATGGCTACACCTTC
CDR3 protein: CASRRGMENYGYTF

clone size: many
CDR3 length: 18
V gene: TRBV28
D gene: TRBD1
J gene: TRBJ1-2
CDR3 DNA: TGTGCCAGCACCCTCTTCGGGGGGGGAGACAGGGGGCTCTATGGCTACACCTTC
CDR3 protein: CASTLFGGGDRGLYGYTF

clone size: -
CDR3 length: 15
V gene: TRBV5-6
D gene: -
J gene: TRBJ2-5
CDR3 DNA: TGTGCCAGCAGCCCCCGGGACTGGTACCAAGAGACCCAGTACTTC
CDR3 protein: CASSPRDWYQETQYF

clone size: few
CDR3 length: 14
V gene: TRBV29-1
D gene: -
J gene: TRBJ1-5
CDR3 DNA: TGCAGCGTTGTTTTGGGTTTAAGCAATCAGCCCCAGCATTTT
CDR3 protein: CSVVLGLSNQPQHF

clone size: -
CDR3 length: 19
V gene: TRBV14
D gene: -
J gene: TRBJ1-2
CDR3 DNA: TGTGCCAGCAGCCCCTTAGGAGGGCCCTGGGACCGCTCTAACTATGGCTACACCTTC
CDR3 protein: CASSPLGGPWDRSNYGYTF

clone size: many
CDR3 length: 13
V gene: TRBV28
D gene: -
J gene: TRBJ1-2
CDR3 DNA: TGTGCCAGCAGATACAGGGAAGGGTATGGCTACACCTTC
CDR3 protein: CASRYREGYGYTF

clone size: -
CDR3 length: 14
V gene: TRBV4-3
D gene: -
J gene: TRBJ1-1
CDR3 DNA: TGCGCCAGCAGCCATGGGACGGACAACACTGAAGCTTTCTTT
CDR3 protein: CASSHGTDNTEAFF

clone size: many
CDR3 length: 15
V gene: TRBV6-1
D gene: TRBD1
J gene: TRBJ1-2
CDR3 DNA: TGTGCCAGCAGTACCCTAGGGACAGCTAACTATGGCTACACCTTC
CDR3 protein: CASSTLGTANYGYTF

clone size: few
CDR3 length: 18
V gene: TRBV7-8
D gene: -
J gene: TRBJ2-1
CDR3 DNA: TGTGCCAGCAGCTTAGCGCTTAGGGGAGTTCCCGTACCTAATGAGCAGTTCTTC
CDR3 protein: CASSLALRGVPVPNEQFF

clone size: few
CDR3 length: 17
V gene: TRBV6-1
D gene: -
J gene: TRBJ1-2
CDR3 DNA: TGTGCCAGCAGAAGGGGCTACCAGGGGACTTTTAACTATGGCTACACCTTC
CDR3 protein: CASRRGYQGTFNYGYTF

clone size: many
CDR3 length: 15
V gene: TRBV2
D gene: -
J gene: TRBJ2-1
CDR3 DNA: TGTGCCAGCAGTGAAGAGACTCCCGGAAACAATGAGCAGTTCTTC
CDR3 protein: CASSEETPGNNEQFF

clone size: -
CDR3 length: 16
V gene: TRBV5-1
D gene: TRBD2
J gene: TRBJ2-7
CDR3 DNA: TGCGCCAGCAGCCCCGGACTAGCGCTGAGCTCCTACGAGCAGTACTTC
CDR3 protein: CASSPGLALSSYEQYF

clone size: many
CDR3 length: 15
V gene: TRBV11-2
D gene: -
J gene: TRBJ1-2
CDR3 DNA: TGTGCCAGCAGCTTAGATAGGACGGCTAACTATGGCTACACCTTC
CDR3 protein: CASSLDRTANYGYTF

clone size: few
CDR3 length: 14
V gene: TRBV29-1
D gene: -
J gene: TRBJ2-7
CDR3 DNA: TGCAGCGTTGAAGTACCCAGGGATGGCTACGAGCAGTACTTC
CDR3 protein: CSVEVPRDGYEQYF